Each of the 25 T cell receptor beta chains below was sequenced from the same sample in a study of lymphopenia after photon versus proton radiotherapy. The repertoire was sequenced with immunoSEQ multiplex PCR; TCRdb's copy has only in-frame clones and lacks some. The repertoire consists of more than 10,000 clones, with less than 90% occurring once and the leading ten covering 3.5% to 4%. Sample: peripheral blood, taken from a patient treated with photon-based radiotherapy. The source is a man aged 60 to 75 with pancreatic cancer.

The chain carries TRBV13 and TRBJ1-4; possible D gene TRBD1, 5 bases. V was shortened by 2 bases and J by 5 bases, with 12 bases between the two germline ends. This CDR3 spans 15 amino acids. The germline CDR1 and CDR2 sequences are PRHDT and FYEKMQ (reference sequence). In nucleotides, the CDR3 is TGTGCCAGCAGCTTAAGTGGTAGGGGAAATGAAAAACTGTTTTTT. Translated, it gives CASSLSGRGNEKLFF.

The chain recombines TRBV4-3 with TRBJ1-2; the match to TRBD1 covers 9 bases. CDR3 length: 16 residues. The V and J ends lost 0 bases and 7 bases, in that order; junction bases with no gene match: 9. Per germline, CDR1 LGHNA and CDR2 YSLEER. Here the CDR3 DNA reads TGCGCCAGCAGCCAAGAACTTGGGGACAGGGCCTTTGGCTACACCTTC. Translating it yields CASSQELGDRAFGYTF.

The chain links TRBV7-9 to TRBJ2-3; the D gene is possibly TRBD1 (5 bases). Germline loops: CDR1 SEHNR, CDR2 FQNEAQ (reference sequence). The V end was cut by 5 bases, the J end by 0 bases, with 12 bases between. The CDR3 contains 15 residues. CDR3 protein: CASSTQGSSTDTQYF. For the CDR3, the DNA is TGTGCCAGCAGCACCCAGGGTTCCAGCACAGATACGCAGTATTTT.

CDR3 sequence (DNA): TGTGCCACCTCGCCTATGCGGGGGCGTTACGAGCAGTACTTC. Translated, it gives CATSPMRGRYEQYF. V is TRBV15 and J is TRBJ2-7, with D possibly being TRBD2 (7 bases). The CDR3 has 14 residues. Between the trimmed V and J ends, which lost 8 bases and 4 bases, there was a span of 18 bases. Germline-derived CDR1 and CDR2 are LNHNV and YYDKDF (reference sequence).

This clone appeared a few times. As DNA, the CDR3 is TGTGCCAGCAGCTTATCGACAGGGCTGGTCGCATTTGAGCAGTTCTTC. This translates into CASSLSTGLVAFEQFF. V usage is TRBV11-1 and J usage is TRBJ2-1, with 7 nucleotides matching TRBD1. Per the germline V gene, CDR1 is SGHAT and CDR2 is FQDESV (reference sequence). The J segment lost 9 bases and the V segment lost 2 bases, leaving 13 bases of the junction unmatched. The length of the CDR3 is 16 residues.

V is TRBV7-2 and J is TRBJ1-5; D is possibly TRBD1 (5 bases). Germline V gives CDR1 SGHTA, CDR2 FQGNSA. V was trimmed by 3 bases and J by 4 bases, leaving 7 bases between them. The CDR3 consists of 13 residues. The CDR3 reads CASSFQGNQPQHF. The CDR3, as DNA: TGTGCCAGCAGCTTCCAGGGAAATCAGCCCCAGCATTTT.

The J gene is TRBJ1-2, the V gene TRBV6-1, with D possibly TRBD1 on 5 matching bases. CDR3 length: 12 residues. Trimming removed 5 bases from V and 3 bases from J, with 7 bases in between. Germline-derived CDR1 and CDR2 are MNHNS and SASEGT. As DNA, the CDR3 is TGTGCCAGCAGTCCGACAGACTATGGCTACACCTTC. This codes for CASSPTDYGYTF.

J is TRBJ2-1 and V is TRBV6-1; weak D call: TRBD2 (5 bases). The length of the CDR3 is 14 residues. Germline V gives CDR1 MNHNS, CDR2 SASEGT. V was clipped by 1 base and J by 10 bases, with 14 bases between them. CDR3 sequence: CASSEVLIQREQFF. CDR3 nucleotide sequence: TGTGCCAGCAGTGAAGTCCTAATTCAGCGGGAGCAGTTCTTC.

The chain has TRBV7-2 and TRBJ1-6, with 7 bases identical to TRBD1. The CDR3 has 13 amino acids. J gave up 8 bases and V 7 bases, and 5 bases lay outside the gene matches. Germline CDR1 SGHTA, CDR2 FQGNSA. This CDR3 is CASTQGRDSPLHF. CDR3 nucleotides: TGTGCCAGCACACAGGGGCGGGATTCACCCCTCCACTTT.

V usage is TRBV19 and J usage is TRBJ1-6, with D uncertain. Trimming cost V 10 bases and J 3 bases, with 13 bases left between them. Per germline, CDR1 LNHDA and CDR2 SQIVND (reference sequence). The CDR3 spans 14 residues. This chain's CDR3 is CATSPGFYNSPLHF. The DNA of the CDR3 is TGTGCCACCTCACCGGGATTCTATAATTCACCCCTCCACTTT. Drawing the rest from reference TRBV19 and TRBJ1-6, the complete variable domain is DGGITQSPKYLFRKEGQNVTLSCEQNLNHDAMYWYRQDPGQGLRLIYYSQIVNDFQKGDIAEGYSVSREKKESFPLTVTSAQKNPTAFYLCATSPGFYNSPLHFGNGTRLTVT.

V is TRBV30 and J is TRBJ2-7; D remains ambiguous. From germline, CDR1 is GTSNPN and CDR2 SVGIG (reference sequence). The CDR3 loop spans 11 amino acids. Trimming removed 4 bases from V and 6 bases from J, with 10 bases in between. The CDR3 DNA reads as TGTGCCTGGACCGTTGGGTCCGAGCAGTACTTC. Translating it yields CAWTVGSEQYF.

The chain links TRBV6-1 to TRBJ2-7; a possible D gene is TRBD2 (7 bases). This CDR3 region has 18 residues. The germline V gene has CDR1 MNHNS and CDR2 SASEGT. V was trimmed by 0 bases and J by 3 bases, leaving 21 bases between them. CDR3 nucleotide sequence: TGTGCCAGCAGTGAAGCGCCCCCGCGCGGGGGCGCCGTCTACGAGCAGTACTTC. Protein: CASSEAPPRGGAVYEQYF.

Here the CDR3 DNA reads TGTGCCAGCAGCTCGAAGGTTCCGGCAGGCTATTATAATTCACCCCTCCACTTT. Translation: CASSSKVPAGYYNSPLHF. The rearrangement joins TRBV14 to TRBJ1-6; the D is unclear. V was shortened by 5 bases and J by 4 bases, with 21 bases between the two germline ends. This CDR3 is built from 18 residues. Germline V CDR1 and CDR2: SGHDN, FVKESK.

The chain employs TRBV19 and TRBJ2-7, with D possibly being TRBD2 (7 bases). The V and J ends lost 3 bases and 2 bases respectively, with 14 bases between them. CDR1 is LNHDA and CDR2 is SQIVND in the germline V gene (reference sequence). The CDR3 runs to 15 residues. CDR3 nucleotide sequence: TGTGCCAGTAGTATGAGTGCGGGGGCCACCTACGAGCAGTACTTC. Protein sequence: CASSMSAGATYEQYF. The full variable domain, completed using reference TRBV19 and TRBJ2-7, is DGGITQSPKYLFRKEGQNVTLSCEQNLNHDAMYWYRQDPGQGLRLIYYSQIVNDFQKGDIAEGYSVSREKKESFPLTVTSAQKNPTAFYLCASSMSAGATYEQYFGPGTRLTVT.

The rearrangement uses TRBV5-1 and TRBJ1-2; D perhaps matches TRBD1 (5 bases). The germline V gene encodes CDR1 SGHRS and CDR2 YFSETQ. The V gene lost 1 base and the J gene lost 4 bases, with 11 bases spanning the gap. This CDR3 is 14 amino acids long. The CDR3 loop reads CASSLLSGSYGYTF. Here the CDR3 DNA reads TGCGCCAGCAGCTTGCTCTCAGGGTCCTATGGCTACACCTTC.

The rearrangement uses TRBV7-6 and TRBJ2-3; weak D call: TRBD1 (6 bases). CDR1 SGHVS and CDR2 FNYEAQ come from the germline V gene. V lost 5 bases, J lost 3 bases, and 12 bases lay in between. The CDR3 covers 14 residues. CDR3 coding DNA: TGTGCCAGCAGCCCTATCAGGGGAACAGATACGCAGTATTTT. It yields the protein CASSPIRGTDTQYF.

The chain links TRBV10-3 to TRBJ2-2; a possible D gene is TRBD2 (6 bases). The germline CDR1 and CDR2 sequences are ENHRY and SYGVKD. The CDR3 runs to 12 residues. Trimming pared 7 bases from V and 5 bases from J, leaving 8 bases between. The CDR3 region is CAINGGTGELFF. The DNA for the CDR3 is TGTGCCATCAACGGGGGTACCGGGGAGCTGTTTTTT.

The chain couples TRBV10-3 to TRBJ2-5, with 10 positions matching TRBD2. The V gene's germline CDR1 is ENHRY and CDR2 SYGVKD. Germline trimming cut 10 bases from V and 4 bases from J; bases unmatched to any gene: 9. This CDR3 region has 14 residues. The CDR3 region is CATGTSGVSETQYF. CDR3 sequence (DNA): TGTGCCACCGGCACTAGCGGGGTCTCAGAGACCCAGTACTTC.

V gene TRBV30 combines with J gene TRBJ1-6; D might be TRBD1 (6 bases). There are 14 residues in the CDR3. The germline V gene has CDR1 GTSNPN and CDR2 SVGIG (reference sequence). Trimming pared 2 bases from V and 5 bases from J, leaving 10 bases between. CDR3 region: CAWSRTGNNSPLHF. The DNA for the CDR3 is TGTGCCTGGAGTAGAACAGGGAATAATTCACCCCTCCACTTT.

This chain links TRBV5-8 with TRBJ2-7; a weak D match, TRBD1 (6 bases). CDR1 and CDR2 (germline): SGHTS, YDEGEE. This CDR3 spans 14 amino acids. V was clipped by 2 bases and J by 0 bases, with 9 bases between them. The CDR3 reads CASSLGQSSYEQYF. The CDR3 region has the DNA TGTGCCAGCAGCTTAGGACAGAGCTCCTACGAGCAGTACTTC.

The chain couples TRBV6-5 to TRBJ1-6; TRBD1 is a possible D gene (5 bases). Looked up from germline, CDR1 is MNHEY and CDR2 is SVGAGI. The CDR3 contains 14 residues. V lost 7 bases to trimming and J lost 8 bases, with 15 bases between them. The CDR3 DNA reads TGTGCCAGCAACCGGGGGTCCCCGTATTCACCCCTCCACTTT. Residues: CASNRGSPYSPLHF.

The V call is TRBV7-2, the J call TRBJ2-5, with D unclear. There are 15 residues in the CDR3. V was trimmed by 2 bases and J by 1 base, leaving 11 bases between them. CDR1 and CDR2 from the germline V gene are SGHTA and FQGNSA. In DNA form, the CDR3 reads TGTGCCAGCAGCTTAAGGGTGGCCCCCCAAGAGACCCAGTACTTC. As protein: CASSLRVAPQETQYF. Looking up the rest from reference TRBV7-2 and TRBJ2-5 gives the full variable domain: GAGVSQSPSNKVTEKGKDVELRCDPISGHTALYWYRQSLGQGLEFLIYFQGNSAPDKSGLPSDRFSAERTGGSVSTLTIQRTQQEDSAVYLCASSLRVAPQETQYFGPGTRLLVL.

The rearrangement uses TRBV7-9 and TRBJ1-2; no clear D. CDR3 size: 17 residues. The germline V gene has CDR1 SEHNR and CDR2 FQNEAQ (reference sequence). V lost 3 bases to trimming and J lost 4 bases, with 21 bases between them. The CDR3: CASSFGSGEALGYGYTF. The CDR3 DNA is TGTGCCAGCAGCTTCGGATCCGGGGAGGCCTTAGGCTATGGCTACACCTTC.

The V call is TRBV6-1, the J call TRBJ2-3, with D perhaps TRBD1 (5 bases). The germline gives CDR1 MNHNS, CDR2 SASEGT. Trimming pared 7 bases from V and 3 bases from J, leaving 17 bases between. The CDR3 has 15 residues. CDR3 sequence: CASTEEGVGTDTQYF. CDR3 DNA sequence: TGTGCCAGCACTGAGGAAGGGGTCGGAACAGATACGCAGTATTTT.

The rearrangement uses TRBV5-8 and TRBJ2-4, with 10 positions matching TRBD1. The CDR3 extends over 17 amino acids. CDR1 is SGHTS and CDR2 is YDEGEE in the germline V gene. The V gene end was trimmed by 4 bases and the J gene end by 6 bases; junction bases not matched to a gene: 13. Written as DNA, the CDR3 is TGTGCCAGCAGCGGGGACAGGGGCCCGATCGGAGCAAACATTCAGTACTTC. This sequence encodes CASSGDRGPIGANIQYF.